In this sample, the clone carrying this TCR beta chain turned up a few times. Its antigen remains unknown. Then a second PCR, running roughly 7 to 11 cycles, was carried out with a sample-barcoded 5' primer and a J-beta primer mix. TCRdb re-called the 5' RACE reads with MiXCR, one entry per CDR3 protein. The table has some 930,000 distinct CDR3 sequences, about 28% seen once; the top ten hold roughly 10%. This sample was included in a study of blood T cells in healthy people across ages. PBMCs, at least 6 million per sample, were isolated. Study-wide results and caveats: A roughly linear fall in TCR beta diversity per million T cells was seen with increasing age. Naive T cell percentage showed a strong correlation with the diversity of TCR beta.

The data also belong to a second study, concerning T cells of mothers and their children. That paper adds: Three healthy Caucasian mothers and their six children donated.

The clonotype was recovered from a middle-aged woman in good health. The specimen sequenced was blood.

The CDR3 nucleotides are TGCGCCAGCAGCCCCGCTCGGGGGGCCGGGGACGAGCAGTACTTC. It is translated as CASSPARGAGDEQYF. The rearrangement links TRBV5-1 to TRBJ2-4; D may be TRBD2 (7 bases). Near its end, the DNA agrees better with TRBJ2-7, so the J call may be wrong. CDR1 and CDR2 from the germline V gene are SGHRS and YFSETQ. CDR3 length equals 15 residues.